Listed here is a single T cell receptor beta chain. The specificity of this receptor is unknown. Per-nucleotide qualities are absent, and no much larger clonotype sits a single base away. This entry is derived from a study of metastatic and nonmetastatic thyroid tumors (TCRdb year 2020). A note on the overall study: The researchers compared repertoires between peripheral blood samples and tumor or nodule tissue samples from patients with malignant or benign thyroid disease.

Library method: PCR. The listed sequencing device is Illumina HiSeq 4000. High-throughput sequencing was used to profile the TCR beta-chain CDR3 region of each patient. In the authors' own workflow: CDR3 differences across clinicopathological groups were used to build a classifier for discriminating distant-metastatic papillary thyroid cancer patients. The Shannon index was used to measure repertoire diversity, and the Morisita-Horn index was used to measure how similar tumor and blood repertoires were. Through fastp at Q25 and MiXCR, TCRdb rebuilt clones from the public reads, retaining in-frame beta chains. It is TCRdb's table, rather than the study itself, that gives the V and J calls and clone size. This sample holds roughly 29,000 clones; 20% to 25% were observed only once. Under 45% of the sample is held by the ten biggest clonotypes. Overall results and qualifications from the work: In both blood and tumor samples, TCR beta diversity was reported to be significantly higher in malignant tumors than in benign nodules.

No treatment had been received by any patient before thyroid surgery. The study retrospectively analysed patient clinical samples collected from about 2012 to 2019 using T-cell receptor beta sequencing. In the germline V gene, CDR1 corresponds to SGHRS and CDR2 to YFSETQ. The CDR3 spans 15 residues, from the cysteine through the phenylalanine. The retained sequence is limited to the CDR3, 45 bases, with the frame set at the first base. Trimmed from V: 0 bases; trimmed from J: 0 bases; junction bases lacking a gene match: 2. Sequenced: blood. The chain uses TRBV5-1 and TRBJ1-1; TRBD1 matches 7 bases in the middle. This clonotype was sampled from a female donor with papillary thyroid cancer or a benign thyroid nodule (not recorded which). Some clones in this sample may be carry-over from other donors' samples. The CDR3 region has the sequence CASSLGGGLNTEAFF. The nucleotide sequence is TGCGCCAGCAGCTTGGGAGGGGGCCTGAACACTGAAGCTTTCTTT.